The rows below give T cell receptor beta chains drawn from one sample of a study of radiation and T cells in renal cell carcinoma. Sequencing used immunoSEQ multiplex PCR; TCRdb keeps in-frame clones, though not all of them. The sample gives roughly 49,000 clones, about 80% of which show up once; less than 30% is in the top ten. The sample here was blood, taken from a patient whose treatment included radiotherapy and nephrectomy. The source is a woman between 65 and 79 years old with renal cell carcinoma. Each CDR3 is given with its conserved first and last residue. Each record gives: V gene, clone size, D gene, J gene, CDR3 protein, CDR3 DNA. A D gene is named only where the DNA matches it firmly. A row's size may be missing; if present it is once, few, many or a size class.

TRBV5-1	NA	TRBD1	TRBJ1-1	CASSSGTAMNTEAFF	TGCGCCAGCAGCTCTGGGACAGCGATGAACACTGAAGCTTTCTTT
TRBV2	once	TRBD1	TRBJ1-1	CASAGQGNTEAFF	TGTGCCAGCGCCGGACAGGGGAACACTGAAGCTTTCTTT
TRBV5-1	NA	NA	TRBJ2-5	CASSRPDETQYF	TGCGCCAGCAGCCGTCCAGACGAGACCCAGTACTTC
TRBV30	once	NA	TRBJ1-2	CAWSISGQDGYTF	TGTGCCTGGAGTATATCAGGGCAAGATGGCTACACCTTC
TRBV6-4	NA	NA	TRBJ2-1	CASSERSASPYNEQFF	TGTGCCAGCAGTGAACGGTCGGCTAGCCCCTACAATGAGCAGTTCTTC
TRBV6-1	NA	TRBD1	TRBJ1-4	CASSGQGGSRKLFF	TGTGCCAGCAGTGGACAGGGCGGAAGTCGAAAACTGTTTTTT
TRBV5-1	NA	TRBD1	TRBJ2-1	CASSLGQESNEQFF	TGCGCCAGCAGCTTAGGACAGGAGTCCAATGAGCAGTTCTTC
TRBV19	NA	NA	TRBJ1-1	CASSIGTGRAVNTEAFF	TGTGCCAGTAGTATCGGCACAGGGAGGGCAGTGAACACTGAAGCTTTCTTT
TRBV5-5	once	NA	TRBJ1-2	CASSLMRADPPYTF	TGTGCCAGCAGCTTGATGAGGGCGGATCCACCCTACACCTTC
TRBV5-4	NA	NA	TRBJ2-1	CASSLIGQLTYNEQFF	TGTGCCAGCAGCTTGATTGGACAGCTCACCTACAATGAGCAGTTCTTC
TRBV11-2	NA	TRBD2	TRBJ2-3	CASSSTSGGAWDTQYF	TGTGCCAGCAGCTCTACTAGCGGGGGGGCTTGGGATACGCAGTATTTT
TRBV14	NA	NA	TRBJ2-7	CASSSGYYEQYF	TGTGCCAGCAGTTCAGGGTACTACGAGCAGTACTTC
TRBV12-5	once	NA	TRBJ2-7	CASGLTPGATGVRAYEQYF	TGTGCTAGTGGTTTGACGCCGGGGGCGACGGGGGTTCGAGCCTACGAGCAGTACTTC
TRBV11-2	NA	TRBD1	TRBJ1-5	CASSPGGNQPQHF	TGTGCCAGCAGCCCAGGGGGGAATCAGCCCCAGCATTTT
TRBV7-9	few	TRBD1	TRBJ1-1	CASSIPRQGTNTEAFF	TGTGCCAGCAGCATTCCCAGACAGGGTACGAACACTGAAGCTTTCTTT
TRBV4-1	NA	TRBD1	TRBJ1-6	CASSQPRTGRNSPLHF	TGCGCCAGCAGCCAACCTAGGACAGGGCGCAATTCACCCCTCCACTTT
TRBV9	NA	NA	TRBJ1-1	CASSSQKGVTEAFF	TGTGCCAGCAGCTCCCAAAAAGGGGTTACTGAAGCTTTCTTT
TRBV4-1	NA	NA	TRBJ2-7	CASSQDRGGYNEQYF	TGCGCCAGCAGCCAAGATAGGGGGGGCTACAACGAGCAGTACTTC
TRBV5-4	NA	NA	TRBJ2-1	CASSLWGSNNEQFF	TGTGCCAGCAGCTTGTGGGGTTCAAACAATGAGCAATTCTTC
TRBV7-2	NA	TRBD2	TRBJ2-1	CASSLVGSGGSSYNEQFF	TGTGCCAGCAGCTTAGTCGGTAGCGGGGGTAGCTCCTACAATGAGCAGTTCTTC
TRBV4-1	few	NA	TRBJ1-2	CASSHFFRVKGLGSGYTF	TGCGCCAGCAGCCATTTTTTCCGGGTGAAAGGGCTGGGCTCTGGCTACACCTTC
TRBV9	few	TRBD1	TRBJ1-1	CASTLQGARTEAFF	TGTGCCAGCACCTTACAGGGGGCGCGGACTGAAGCTTTCTTT
TRBV19	NA	NA	TRBJ1-5	CASSIGDRLESQHF	TGTGCCAGTAGTATCGGGGATCGGCTGGAGTCCCAGCATTTT
TRBV18	NA	NA	TRBJ1-4	CASSLRLATNEKLFF	TGTGCCAGCTCGCTCCGTCTTGCAACTAATGAAAAACTGTTTTTT
TRBV11-1	NA	NA	TRBJ2-3	CASSLGRQSTDTQYF	TGTGCCAGCAGCTTAGGGCGCCAAAGCACAGATACGCAGTATTTT
TRBV29-1	NA	NA	TRBJ1-4	CSVEVGTATNEKLFF	TGCAGCGTTGAGGTCGGTACGGCAACTAATGAAAAACTGTTTTTT
TRBV5-6	NA	TRBD1	TRBJ1-2	CASSRGWGQGASYTF	TGTGCCAGCAGCCGAGGATGGGGACAGGGAGCAAGCTACACCTTC
TRBV19	NA	TRBD1	TRBJ1-4	CASSTPRGLNEKLFF	TGTGCCAGTAGTACCCCGAGGGGGCTTAATGAAAAACTGTTTTTT
TRBV25-1	once	TRBD2	TRBJ2-7	CASSPGLAGGTLYEQYF	TGTGCCAGCAGTCCGGGACTAGCGGGAGGAACCCTCTACGAGCAGTACTTC
TRBV7-8	NA	NA	TRBJ2-5	CASSLGVYQETQYF	TGTGCCAGCAGCTTAGGAGTTTACCAAGAGACCCAGTACTTC
TRBV25-1	few	NA	TRBJ2-7	CASSDNLSYEQYF	TGTGCCAGCAGTGATAACCTCTCCTACGAGCAGTACTTC
TRBV5-5	NA	NA	TRBJ2-5	CASSLDGRYQETQYF	TGTGCCAGCAGCCTCGATGGGCGCTACCAAGAGACCCAGTACTTC
TRBV7-3	NA	TRBD1	TRBJ2-7	CASSETGGSYEQYF	TGTGCCAGCAGCGAGACAGGGGGCTCCTACGAGCAGTACTTC
TRBV15	NA	NA	TRBJ1-6	CATSEDSYSYNSPLHF	TGTGCCACCAGCGAAGACAGTTACTCCTATAATTCACCCCTCCACTTT
TRBV6-1	once	NA	TRBJ1-2	CASKLGGDNNYGYTF	TGTGCCAGCAAACTTGGTGGCGACAATAACTATGGCTACACCTTC